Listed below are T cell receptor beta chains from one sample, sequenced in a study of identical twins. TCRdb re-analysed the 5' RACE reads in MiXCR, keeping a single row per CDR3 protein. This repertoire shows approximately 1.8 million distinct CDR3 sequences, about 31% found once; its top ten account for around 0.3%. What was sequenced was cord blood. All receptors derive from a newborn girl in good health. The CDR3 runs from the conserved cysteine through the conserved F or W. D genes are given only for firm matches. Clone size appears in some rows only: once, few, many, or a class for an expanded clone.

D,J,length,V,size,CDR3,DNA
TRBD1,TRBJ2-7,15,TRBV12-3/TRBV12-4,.,CASSLSGTGGHEQYF,TGTGCCAGCAGTTTATCGGGGACAGGGGGCCACGAGCAGTACTTC
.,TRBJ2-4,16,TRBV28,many,CASSSGHLLAKNIQYF,TGTGCCAGCAGTTCAGGACACCTCCTAGCCAAAAACATTCAGTACTTC
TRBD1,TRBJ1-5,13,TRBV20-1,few,CSARKGAGQPQHF,TGCAGTGCTCGAAAGGGGGCTGGGCAGCCCCAGCATTTT
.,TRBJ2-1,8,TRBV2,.,CATGEQFF,TGTGCCACCGGGGAGCAGTTCTTC
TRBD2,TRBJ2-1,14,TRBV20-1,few,CSAVLAGGLYEQFF,TGCAGTGCAGTACTAGCGGGAGGGCTCTATGAGCAGTTCTTC
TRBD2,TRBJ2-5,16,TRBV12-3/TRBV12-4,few,CASSLLLAKGYNEQYF,TGTGCCAGCAGTTTATTACTAGCGAAGGGATACAATGAGCAGTACTTC
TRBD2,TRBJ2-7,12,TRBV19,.,CASASGNDEQYF,TGTGCCAGCGCTAGCGGGAACGACGAGCAGTACTTC
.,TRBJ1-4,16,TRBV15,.,CATSRDLTATNEKLFF,TGTGCCACCAGCAGAGATCTGACAGCAACTAATGAAAAACTGTTTTTT
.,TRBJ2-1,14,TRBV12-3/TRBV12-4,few,CASSLGAGKVEQFF,TGTGCCAGCAGTTTAGGAGCAGGGAAGGTTGAGCAGTTCTTC
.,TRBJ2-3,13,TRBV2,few,CASSDFSRDTQYF,TGTGCCAGCAGTGATTTCAGCAGGGATACGCAGTATTTT
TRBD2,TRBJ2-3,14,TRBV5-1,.,CASSVTGGRDTQYF,TGCGCCAGCAGCGTAACGGGGGGGAGAGATACGCAGTATTTT
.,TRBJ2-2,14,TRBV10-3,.,CAINRGSNTGELFF,TGTGCCATCAATAGGGGATCGAACACCGGGGAGCTGTTTTTT
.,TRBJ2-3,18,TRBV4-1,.,CASSQAPIFTAATDTQYF,TGCGCCAGCAGCCAAGCCCCCATATTTACGGCGGCCACAGATACGCAGTATTTT
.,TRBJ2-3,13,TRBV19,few,CASSVADTDTQYF,TGTGCCAGTAGTGTAGCCGACACAGATACGCAGTATTTT
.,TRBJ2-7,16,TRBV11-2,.,CASSLESLAQPYEQYF,TGTGCCAGCAGCTTAGAAAGCCTAGCGCAGCCCTACGAGCAGTACTTC
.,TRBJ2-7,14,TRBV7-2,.,CASSLGYTSYEQYF,TGTGCCAGCAGCTTAGGATACACCTCCTACGAGCAGTACTTC
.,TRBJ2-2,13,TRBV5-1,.,CASSLTFSGELFF,TGCGCCAGCAGCCTGACCTTCTCCGGGGAGCTGTTTTTT
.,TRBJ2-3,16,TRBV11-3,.,CASSLGLGLSADTQYF,TGTGCCAGCAGCTTAGGTTTGGGCCTGAGCGCAGATACGCAGTATTTT
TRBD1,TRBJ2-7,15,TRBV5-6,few,CASTLVGQGDYEQYF,TGTGCCAGCACCTTGGTGGGACAGGGGGACTACGAGCAGTACTTC
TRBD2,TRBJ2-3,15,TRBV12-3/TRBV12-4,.,CVSTSRRGSTDTQYF,TGTGTCAGCACTTCTAGGCGGGGGAGCACAGATACGCAGTATTTT
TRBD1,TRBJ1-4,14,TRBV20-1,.,CGARRTGGDEKLFF,TGCGGTGCTAGGAGGACAGGGGGAGATGAAAAACTGTTTTTT
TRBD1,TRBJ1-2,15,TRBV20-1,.,CSARTQGTDNYGYTF,TGCAGTGCTAGAACCCAAGGGACAGACAACTATGGCTACACCTTC
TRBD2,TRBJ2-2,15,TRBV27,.,CASSPRTRVSGELFF,TGTGCCAGCAGTCCGAGGACTAGGGTCAGCGGGGAGCTGTTTTTT
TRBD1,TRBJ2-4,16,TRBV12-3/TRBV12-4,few,CASSPRQGIRKNIQYF,TGTGCCAGCAGTCCAAGACAGGGAATCCGGAAAAACATTCAGTACTTC
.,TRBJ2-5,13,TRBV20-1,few,CSARGRQQETQYF,TGCAGTGCTAGAGGCCGACAGCAAGAGACCCAGTACTTC
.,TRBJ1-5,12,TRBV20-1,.,CSASVGNQPQNF,TGCAGTGCTAGTGTGGGAAATCAGCCCCAGAATTTT
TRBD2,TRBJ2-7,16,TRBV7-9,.,CASSLAFSGSSYEQYF,TGTGCCAGCAGCTTAGCGTTTAGCGGGAGCTCCTACGAGCAGTACTTC
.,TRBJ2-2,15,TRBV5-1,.,CASTLDTGNTGELFF,TGCGCCAGCACCCTAGACACTGGAAACACCGGGGAGCTGTTTTTT
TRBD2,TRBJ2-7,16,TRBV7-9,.,CASSLDWGGRTYEQYF,TGTGCCAGCAGCTTAGACTGGGGCGGGAGGACCTACGAGCAGTACTTC
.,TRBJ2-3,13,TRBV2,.,CASSQTAEDTQYF,TGTGCCAGCAGTCAGACAGCTGAGGATACGCAGTATTTT
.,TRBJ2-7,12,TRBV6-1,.,CASTLNMGRLYF,TGTGCCAGCACGCTTAACATGGGACGGCTGTACTTC
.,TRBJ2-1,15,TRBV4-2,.,CASSLGSWYYNEQFF,TGTGCCAGCAGCCTCGGAAGCTGGTACTACAATGAGCAGTTCTTC
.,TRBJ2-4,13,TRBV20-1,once,CSAYRSTKNIQYF,TGCAGTGCTTATAGGTCAACCAAAAACATTCAGTACTTC
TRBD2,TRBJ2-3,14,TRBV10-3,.,CAISDYQLAGEKYF,TGTGCCATCAGTGACTATCAACTAGCGGGAGAAAAGTATTTT
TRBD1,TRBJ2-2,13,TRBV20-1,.,CSAKGAHTGELFF,TGCAGTGCTAAGGGGGCGCACACCGGGGAGCTGTTTTTT
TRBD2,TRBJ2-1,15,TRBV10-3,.,CAMRQSGSSCNEQFF,TGTGCCATGCGACAGAGCGGGAGCTCCTGCAATGAGCAGTTCTTC
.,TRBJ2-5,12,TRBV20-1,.,CSGGTPPTEQYF,TGCAGTGGGGGGACGCCGCCTACTGAGCAGTACTTC
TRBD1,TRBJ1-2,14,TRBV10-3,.,CAISPSLTGYGYTF,TGTGCCATCAGCCCATCCCTGACAGGGTATGGCTACACCTTC
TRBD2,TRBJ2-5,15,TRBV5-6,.,CASSLALGGGETQYF,TGTGCCAGCAGCTTGGCCTTGGGGGGGGGAGAGACCCAGTACTTC
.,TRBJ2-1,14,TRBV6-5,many,CASSYSCSYNEQFF,TGTGCCAGCAGTTACTCCTGTTCCTACAATGAGCAGTTCTTC
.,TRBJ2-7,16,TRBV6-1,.,CASSERWLIAAYEQYF,TGTGCCAGCAGTGAAAGGTGGTTAATAGCGGCCTACGAGCAGTACTTC
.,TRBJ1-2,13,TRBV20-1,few,CSAPGRGNYGYTF,TGCAGTGCTCCTGGACGGGGTAACTATGGCTACACCTTC
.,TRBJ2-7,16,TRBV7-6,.,CASSSTTGSFYYEQYF,TGTGCCAGCAGCTCGACAACAGGGTCCTTCTACTACGAGCAGTACTTC
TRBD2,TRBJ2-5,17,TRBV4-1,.,CASSQVRGGGTYNEQYF,TGCGCCAGCAGCCAAGTCCGCGGGGGTGGGACCTACAATGAGCAGTACTTC
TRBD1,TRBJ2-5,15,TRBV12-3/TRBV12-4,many,CASSQTRQGQETQYF,TGTGCCAGCAGTCAAACCAGACAGGGGCAAGAGACCCAGTACTTC
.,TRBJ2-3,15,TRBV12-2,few,CASRLAVVPADTQYF,TGTGCAAGTCGCTTAGCGGTTGTTCCCGCAGATACGCAGTATTTT
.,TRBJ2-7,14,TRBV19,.,CASSPRGAYYEQYF,TGTGCCAGTTCTCCCCGCGGCGCATACTACGAGCAGTACTTC
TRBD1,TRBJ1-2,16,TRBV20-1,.,CSARERVTGANYGYTF,TGCAGTGCTAGAGAAAGGGTAACAGGGGCTAACTATGGCTACACCTTC
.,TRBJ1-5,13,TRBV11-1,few,CASSVQVKQPQHF,TGTGCCAGCAGCGTACAGGTTAAACAGCCCCAGCATTTT
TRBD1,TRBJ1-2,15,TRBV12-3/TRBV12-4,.,CASSPRQGLVYGYTF,TGTGCCAGCAGCCCAAGACAGGGACTAGTCTATGGCTACACCTTC
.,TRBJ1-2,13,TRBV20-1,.,CSARARTNYGCTF,TGCAGTGCTAGGGCCAGAACTAACTATGGCTGCACCTTC
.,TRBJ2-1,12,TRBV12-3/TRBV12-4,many,CASSPLYNEQFF,TGTGCCAGCAGTCCCCTCTACAATGAGCAGTTCTTC
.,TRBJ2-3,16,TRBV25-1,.,CASSESGQLSTDTQYF,TGTGCCAGCAGTGAATCTGGACAGTTGAGCACAGATACGCAGTATTTT
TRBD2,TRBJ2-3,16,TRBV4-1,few,CASSQLLAGGTDTQYF,TGCGCCAGCAGCCAACTACTAGCGGGGGGGACAGATACGCAGTATTTT
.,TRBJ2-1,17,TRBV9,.,CASSVVGGAGSYNEQFF,TGTGCCAGCAGCGTAGTGGGGGGCGCGGGTTCCTACAATGAGCAGTTCTTC
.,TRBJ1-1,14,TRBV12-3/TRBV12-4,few,CASSRGGENTEAFF,TGTGCCAGCAGTAGGGGGGGGGAGAACACTGAAGCTTTCTTT
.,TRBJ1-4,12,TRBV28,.,CASNNPNEKLFF,TGTGCCAGCAACAACCCCAATGAAAAACTGTTTTTT